This is a list of T cell receptor beta chains from one sample in a study of blood T cell repertoires in COVID-19. Measured with immunoSEQ multiplex PCR; TCRdb has only the in-frame clones, and not every one. The sample has hundreds of thousands of clones, 80% to 90% seen once. Sequencing was performed on PBMCs or T cells enriched from blood (not recorded which). The receptors were sampled from a man aged 30 to 45 who had recovered from COVID-19. CDR3s include the opening cysteine and the closing phenylalanine or tryptophan. D genes are given only for firm matches. Not every row has a clone size; where given, it reads once, few, many or a size class.

d_gene	v_gene	abundance	j_gene	CDR3aa	CDR3nt
TRBD2	TRBV23-1	once	TRBJ2-1	CASSQSRVAGGAYNEQFF	TGCGCCAGCAGTCAATCACGGGTAGCGGGAGGAGCATACAATGAGCAGTTCTTC
TRBD1	TRBV3-1/TRBV3-2	NA	TRBJ1-2	CASSRLGQLYGYTF	TGTGCCAGCAGCCGGTTGGGACAGCTCTATGGCTACACCTTC
TRBD2	TRBV7-8	NA	TRBJ2-1	CASSYGLAGSYYNEQFF	TGTGCCAGCAGCTACGGACTAGCGGGGAGTTACTACAATGAGCAGTTCTTC
NA	TRBV12-3/TRBV12-4	few	TRBJ2-2	CATQGLNTGELFF	TGTGCCACGCAGGGACTCAACACCGGGGAGCTGTTTTTT
TRBD2	TRBV6-5	NA	TRBJ2-3	CASSIEREIDTQYF	TGTGCCAGCAGCATCGAGCGGGAGATAGATACGCAGTATTTT
TRBD2	TRBV11-2	NA	TRBJ2-3	CASSLDLRLAGVTDTQYF	TGTGCCAGCAGCTTAGATCTGAGACTAGCGGGGGTCACAGATACGCAGTATTTT
NA	TRBV11-3	few	TRBJ2-1	CASSFERSSYNEQFF	TGTGCCAGCAGCTTTGAGCGGAGCTCCTACAATGAGCAGTTCTTC
TRBD1	TRBV5-1	NA	TRBJ2-2	CASSLWDRDTGELFF	TGCGCCAGCAGCTTGTGGGACAGGGACACCGGGGAGCTGTTTTTT
TRBD1	TRBV7-9	once	TRBJ2-3	CASSTGGGFTDTQYF	TGTGCCAGCAGCACAGGGGGCGGTTTCACAGATACGCAGTATTTT
TRBD2	TRBV27	NA	TRBJ2-1	CASSFSGRGSGEQFF	TGTGCCAGCAGTTTTAGCGGGAGGGGGTCAGGTGAGCAGTTCTTC
TRBD1	TRBV5-4	NA	TRBJ1-1	CASSLDVRGTEAFF	TGTGCCAGCAGCTTGGATGTCAGGGGGACTGAAGCTTTCTTT
NA	TRBV6-5	NA	TRBJ1-1	CASSNAGAVNTEAFF	TGTGCCAGCAGTAATGCGGGGGCCGTAAACACTGAAGCTTTCTTT
TRBD2	TRBV7-6	once	TRBJ2-7	CASSLDTSGGTLYEQYF	TGTGCCAGCAGCTTAGATACTAGCGGGGGGACCCTCTACGAGCAGTACTTC
TRBD1	TRBV27	NA	TRBJ1-2	CASSLDRGYSGYTF	TGTGCCAGCAGTTTGGACAGGGGGTACAGTGGCTACACCTTC
NA	TRBV30	NA	TRBJ2-7	CAWRVRGATYEQYF	TGTGCCTGGAGGGTCAGGGGTGCGACCTACGAGCAGTACTTC
TRBD2	TRBV7-2	NA	TRBJ2-7	CASSLVSGSSYEQYF	TGTGCCAGCAGCTTAGTTAGCGGGAGCTCCTACGAGCAGTACTTC
TRBD1	TRBV5-1	NA	TRBJ2-7	CASSLAGTGHISYEQYF	TGCGCCAGCAGCTTGGCCGGGACAGGGCATATCTCCTACGAGCAGTACTTC
TRBD1	TRBV7-2	NA	TRBJ2-5	CASSAGQQGASETQYF	TGTGCCAGCAGCGCGGGGCAGCAGGGGGCCTCGGAGACCCAGTACTTC
TRBD1	TRBV7-9	NA	TRBJ2-7	CASSRQGPYEQYF	TGTGCCAGCAGCCGACAGGGTCCCTACGAGCAGTACTTC
NA	TRBV21-1	NA	TRBJ1-2	CASSVTGATPLYGYTF	TGTGCCAGCAGCGTGACAGGTGCAACCCCGTTATATGGCTACACCTTC
NA	TRBV9	NA	TRBJ2-1	CASSVGGGQNNEQFF	TGTGCCAGCAGCGTAGGGGGCGGACAGAACAATGAGCAGTTCTTC
TRBD1	TRBV9	NA	TRBJ2-5	CASSVAGTEETQYF	TGTGCCAGCAGCGTAGCCGGGACAGAAGAGACCCAGTACTTC
NA	TRBV4-3	NA	TRBJ2-1	CASSQETTNEQFF	TGCGCCAGCAGCCAAGAGACAACCAATGAGCAGTTCTTC
NA	TRBV4-2	NA	TRBJ1-1	CASSLFAQGPAGTEAFF	TGTGCCAGCAGCCTGTTTGCTCAGGGCCCGGCCGGCACTGAAGCTTTCTTT
TRBD1	TRBV27	NA	TRBJ2-1	CASNQSPTGGSYNEQFF	TGTGCCAGCAACCAAAGTCCCACAGGGGGCTCCTACAATGAGCAGTTCTTC
TRBD1	TRBV7-2	NA	TRBJ2-7	CASSSPPGTVTYEQYF	TGTGCCAGCAGCTCTCCACCCGGGACAGTTACCTACGAGCAGTACTTC
NA	TRBV3-1/TRBV3-2	NA	TRBJ1-4	CASSQEPLYGGSTYNEKLFF	TGTGCCAGCAGCCAAGAACCGCTTTACGGGGGGTCTACCTATAATGAAAAACTGTTTTTT